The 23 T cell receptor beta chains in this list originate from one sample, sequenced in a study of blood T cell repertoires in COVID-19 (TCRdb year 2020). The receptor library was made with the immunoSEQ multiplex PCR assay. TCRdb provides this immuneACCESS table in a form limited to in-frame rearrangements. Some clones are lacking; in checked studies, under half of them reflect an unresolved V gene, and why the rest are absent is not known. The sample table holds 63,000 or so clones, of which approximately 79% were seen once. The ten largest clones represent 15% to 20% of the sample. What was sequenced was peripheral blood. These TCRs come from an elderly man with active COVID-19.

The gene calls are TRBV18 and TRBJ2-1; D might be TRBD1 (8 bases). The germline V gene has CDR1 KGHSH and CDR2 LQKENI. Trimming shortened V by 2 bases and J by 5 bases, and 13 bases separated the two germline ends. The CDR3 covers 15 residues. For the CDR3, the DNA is TGTGCCAGCTCACCAAACAGGGGGGGCAACAATGAGCAGTTCTTC. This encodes CASSPNRGGNNEQFF.

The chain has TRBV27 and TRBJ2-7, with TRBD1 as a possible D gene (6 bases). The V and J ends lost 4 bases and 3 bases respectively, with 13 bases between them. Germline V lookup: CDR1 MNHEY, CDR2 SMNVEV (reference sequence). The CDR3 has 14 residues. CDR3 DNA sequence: TGTGCCAGCAGTTCGGGACACACGGGCTACGAGCAGTACTTC. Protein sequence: CASSSGHTGYEQYF.

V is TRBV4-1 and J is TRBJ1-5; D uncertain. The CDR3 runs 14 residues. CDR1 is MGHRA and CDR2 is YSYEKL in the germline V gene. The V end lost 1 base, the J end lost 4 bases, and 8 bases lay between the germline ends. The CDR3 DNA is TGCGCCAGCAGCCAAGTTCCCGGGAATCAGCCCCAGCATTTT. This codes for CASSQVPGNQPQHF.

The CDR3 sequence: CASSQDLFELAGVVTDTQYF. As DNA, the CDR3 is TGCGCCAGCAGCCAAGATTTGTTCGAACTAGCGGGAGTAGTAACAGATACGCAGTATTTT. The V gene is TRBV4-3, the J gene TRBJ2-3; 11 positions match TRBD2. The J segment lost 3 bases and the V segment lost 0 bases, leaving 14 bases of the junction unmatched. The CDR3 is 20 amino acids. Germline-derived CDR1 and CDR2 are LGHNA and YSLEER.

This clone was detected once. The CDR3 here is CASSLADQGAYEQYF. In nucleotides, the CDR3 is TGTGCCAGCAGCTTAGCTGACCAGGGGGCCTACGAGCAGTACTTC. The rearrangement links TRBV7-8 to TRBJ2-7, with 7 bases matching TRBD1. This CDR3 comprises 15 residues. V shed 0 bases, J shed 2 bases, and the junction held 4 bases outside the gene matches. From germline, CDR1 is SGHVS and CDR2 FQNEAQ. Combining the CDR3 with reference TRBV7-8 and TRBJ2-7 gives the whole variable domain GAGVSQSPRYKVAKRGQDVALRCDPISGHVSLFWYQQALGQGPEFLTYFQNEAQLDKSGLPSDRFFAERPEGSVSTLKIQRTQQEDSAVYLCASSLADQGAYEQYFGPGTRLTVT.

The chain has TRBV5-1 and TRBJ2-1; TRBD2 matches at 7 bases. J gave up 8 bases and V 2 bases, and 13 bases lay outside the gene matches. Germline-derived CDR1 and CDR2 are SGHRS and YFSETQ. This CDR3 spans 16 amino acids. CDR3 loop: CASSFLPHDTSDEQFF. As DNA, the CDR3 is TGCGCCAGCAGCTTTCTGCCCCACGATACTAGCGATGAGCAGTTCTTC. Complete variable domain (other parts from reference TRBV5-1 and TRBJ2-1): KAGVTQTPRYLIKTRGQQVTLSCSPISGHRSVSWYQQTPGQGLQFLFEYFSETQRNKGNFPGRFSGRQFSNSRSEMNVSTLELGDSALYLCASSFLPHDTSDEQFFGPGTRLTVL.

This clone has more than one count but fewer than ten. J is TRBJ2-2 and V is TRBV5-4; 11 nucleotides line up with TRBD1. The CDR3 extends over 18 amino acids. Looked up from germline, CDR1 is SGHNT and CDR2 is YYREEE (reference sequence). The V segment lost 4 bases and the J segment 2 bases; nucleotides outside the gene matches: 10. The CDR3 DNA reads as TGTGCCAGCAGCGGCACCGGACAGGGGGCGCGTAACACCGGGGAGCTGTTTTTT. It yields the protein CASSGTGQGARNTGELFF.

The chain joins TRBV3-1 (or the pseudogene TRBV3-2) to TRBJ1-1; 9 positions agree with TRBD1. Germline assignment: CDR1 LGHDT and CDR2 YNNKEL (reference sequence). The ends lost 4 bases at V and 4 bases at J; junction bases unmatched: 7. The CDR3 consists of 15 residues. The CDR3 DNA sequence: TGTGCCAGCAGCCCTAGGACAGGGGTTGGCACTGAAGCTTTCTTT. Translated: CASSPRTGVGTEAFF.

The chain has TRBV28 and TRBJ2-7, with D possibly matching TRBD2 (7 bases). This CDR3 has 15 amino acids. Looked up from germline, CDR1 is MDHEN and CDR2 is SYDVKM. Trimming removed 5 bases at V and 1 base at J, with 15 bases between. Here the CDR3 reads CASSPLRGASYEQYF. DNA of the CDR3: TGTGCCAGCAGTCCCCTCCGGGGGGCTTCCTACGAGCAGTACTTC.

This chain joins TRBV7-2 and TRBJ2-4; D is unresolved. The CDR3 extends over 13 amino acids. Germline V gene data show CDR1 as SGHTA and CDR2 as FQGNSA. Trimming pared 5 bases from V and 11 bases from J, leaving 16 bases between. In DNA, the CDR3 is TGTGCCAGCAGCGCCAGTAGACTGAATGTTCAGTACTTC. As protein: CASSASRLNVQYF.

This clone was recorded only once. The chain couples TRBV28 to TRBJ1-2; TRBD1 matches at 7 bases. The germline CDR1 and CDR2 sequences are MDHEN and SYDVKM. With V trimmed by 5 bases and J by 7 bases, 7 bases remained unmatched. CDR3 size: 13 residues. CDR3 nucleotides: TGTGCCAGCAGTGCCACAGGGGTCTCTGGCTACACCTTC. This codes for CASSATGVSGYTF.

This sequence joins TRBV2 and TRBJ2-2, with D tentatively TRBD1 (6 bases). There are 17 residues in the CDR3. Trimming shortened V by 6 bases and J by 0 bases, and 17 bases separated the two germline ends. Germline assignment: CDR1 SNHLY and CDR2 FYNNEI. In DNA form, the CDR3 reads TGTGCCAGCAGAACCGGGACATTAGGGGCGAACACCGGGGAGCTGTTTTTT. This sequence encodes CASRTGTLGANTGELFF.

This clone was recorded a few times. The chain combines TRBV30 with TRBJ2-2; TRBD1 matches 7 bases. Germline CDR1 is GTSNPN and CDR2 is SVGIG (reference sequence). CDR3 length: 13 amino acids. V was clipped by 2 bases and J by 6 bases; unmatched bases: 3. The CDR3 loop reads CAWSRGLAGELFF. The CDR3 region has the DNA TGTGCCTGGAGTAGGGGGCTCGCCGGGGAGCTGTTTTTT.

The CDR3 sequence: CASSPYSGAAYEQYF. CDR3 in DNA: TGCGCCAGCAGCCCTTATAGCGGGGCAGCCTACGAGCAGTACTTC. V gene TRBV4-3 combines with J gene TRBJ2-7; 8 nucleotides match TRBD2. The CDR3 consists of 15 residues. Germline V CDR1 and CDR2: LGHNA, YSLEER. V lost 4 bases, J lost 2 bases, and 7 bases stayed unmatched.

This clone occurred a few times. CDR3 in amino acids: CASSLTQENTEAFF. The CDR3 DNA reads TGTGCCAGCAGCTTGACCCAGGAGAACACTGAAGCTTTCTTT. This chain uses TRBV5-4 with TRBJ1-1, with D unresolved. The CDR3 is 14 amino acids. Germline assignment: CDR1 SGHNT and CDR2 YYREEE (reference sequence). V was pared by 1 base and J by 1 base, with 8 bases between.

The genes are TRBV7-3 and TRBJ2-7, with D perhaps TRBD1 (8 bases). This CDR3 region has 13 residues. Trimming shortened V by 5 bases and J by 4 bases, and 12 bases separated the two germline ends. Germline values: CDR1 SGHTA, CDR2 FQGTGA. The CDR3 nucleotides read TGTGCCAGCAGCGAACAGGGGGGGTACGAGCAGTACTTC. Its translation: CASSEQGGYEQYF.

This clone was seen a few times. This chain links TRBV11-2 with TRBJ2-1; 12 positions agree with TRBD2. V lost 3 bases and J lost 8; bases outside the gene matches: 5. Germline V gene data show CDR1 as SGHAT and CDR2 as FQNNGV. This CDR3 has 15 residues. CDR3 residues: CASSLTSGSWDEQFF. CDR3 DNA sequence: TGTGCCAGCAGCTTGACTAGCGGGAGTTGGGATGAGCAGTTCTTC.

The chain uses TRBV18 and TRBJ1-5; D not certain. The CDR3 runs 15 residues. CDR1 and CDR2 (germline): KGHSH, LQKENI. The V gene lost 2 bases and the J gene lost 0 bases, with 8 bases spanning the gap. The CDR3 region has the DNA TGTGCCAGCTCACCAAGAGATAATAGCAATCAGCCCCAGCATTTT. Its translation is CASSPRDNSNQPQHF.

The CDR3 protein is CARGEGGCTGELFF. CDR3 bases: TGTGCCAGGGGAGAGGGCGGTTGCACCGGGGAGCTGTTTTTT. The chain joins TRBV5-3 to TRBJ2-2, with D maybe TRBD2 (5 bases). TRBV5-3 has ORF status, its function being uncertain. The V and J ends lost 8 bases and 4 bases respectively, with 15 bases between them. The CDR3 totals 14 residues.

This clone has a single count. DNA for the CDR3: TGTGCCAGCAGTACAGGGAACAATCAGCCCCAGCATTTT. Translated: CASSTGNNQPQHF. V and J are TRBV6-5 and TRBJ1-5, with D possibly matching TRBD1 (6 bases). The length of the CDR3 is 13 residues. V shed 5 bases and J shed 3 bases, with 8 bases lying between them. The germline CDR1 and CDR2 sequences are MNHEY and SVGAGI.

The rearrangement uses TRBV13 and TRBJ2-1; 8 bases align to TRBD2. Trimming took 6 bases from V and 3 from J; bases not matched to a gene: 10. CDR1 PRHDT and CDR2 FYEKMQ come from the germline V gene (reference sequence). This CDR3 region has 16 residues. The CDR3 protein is CASSYPRGGSYNEQFF. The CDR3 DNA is TGTGCCAGCAGTTACCCCCGGGGGGGCAGCTACAATGAGCAGTTCTTC.

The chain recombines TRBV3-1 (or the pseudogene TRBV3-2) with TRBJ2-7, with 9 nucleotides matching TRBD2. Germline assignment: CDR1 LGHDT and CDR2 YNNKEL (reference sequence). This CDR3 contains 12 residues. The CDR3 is CASSQDSGGLNV. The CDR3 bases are TGTGCCAGCAGCCAAGATAGCGGGGGCCTTAACGTC.

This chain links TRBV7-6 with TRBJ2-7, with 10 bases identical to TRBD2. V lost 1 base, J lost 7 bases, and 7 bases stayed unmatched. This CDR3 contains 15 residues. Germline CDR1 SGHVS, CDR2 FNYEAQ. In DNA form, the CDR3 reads TGTGCCAGCAGCTTAGGTGCTAGCGGGAGAGGTGAGCAGTACTTC. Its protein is CASSLGASGRGEQYF.